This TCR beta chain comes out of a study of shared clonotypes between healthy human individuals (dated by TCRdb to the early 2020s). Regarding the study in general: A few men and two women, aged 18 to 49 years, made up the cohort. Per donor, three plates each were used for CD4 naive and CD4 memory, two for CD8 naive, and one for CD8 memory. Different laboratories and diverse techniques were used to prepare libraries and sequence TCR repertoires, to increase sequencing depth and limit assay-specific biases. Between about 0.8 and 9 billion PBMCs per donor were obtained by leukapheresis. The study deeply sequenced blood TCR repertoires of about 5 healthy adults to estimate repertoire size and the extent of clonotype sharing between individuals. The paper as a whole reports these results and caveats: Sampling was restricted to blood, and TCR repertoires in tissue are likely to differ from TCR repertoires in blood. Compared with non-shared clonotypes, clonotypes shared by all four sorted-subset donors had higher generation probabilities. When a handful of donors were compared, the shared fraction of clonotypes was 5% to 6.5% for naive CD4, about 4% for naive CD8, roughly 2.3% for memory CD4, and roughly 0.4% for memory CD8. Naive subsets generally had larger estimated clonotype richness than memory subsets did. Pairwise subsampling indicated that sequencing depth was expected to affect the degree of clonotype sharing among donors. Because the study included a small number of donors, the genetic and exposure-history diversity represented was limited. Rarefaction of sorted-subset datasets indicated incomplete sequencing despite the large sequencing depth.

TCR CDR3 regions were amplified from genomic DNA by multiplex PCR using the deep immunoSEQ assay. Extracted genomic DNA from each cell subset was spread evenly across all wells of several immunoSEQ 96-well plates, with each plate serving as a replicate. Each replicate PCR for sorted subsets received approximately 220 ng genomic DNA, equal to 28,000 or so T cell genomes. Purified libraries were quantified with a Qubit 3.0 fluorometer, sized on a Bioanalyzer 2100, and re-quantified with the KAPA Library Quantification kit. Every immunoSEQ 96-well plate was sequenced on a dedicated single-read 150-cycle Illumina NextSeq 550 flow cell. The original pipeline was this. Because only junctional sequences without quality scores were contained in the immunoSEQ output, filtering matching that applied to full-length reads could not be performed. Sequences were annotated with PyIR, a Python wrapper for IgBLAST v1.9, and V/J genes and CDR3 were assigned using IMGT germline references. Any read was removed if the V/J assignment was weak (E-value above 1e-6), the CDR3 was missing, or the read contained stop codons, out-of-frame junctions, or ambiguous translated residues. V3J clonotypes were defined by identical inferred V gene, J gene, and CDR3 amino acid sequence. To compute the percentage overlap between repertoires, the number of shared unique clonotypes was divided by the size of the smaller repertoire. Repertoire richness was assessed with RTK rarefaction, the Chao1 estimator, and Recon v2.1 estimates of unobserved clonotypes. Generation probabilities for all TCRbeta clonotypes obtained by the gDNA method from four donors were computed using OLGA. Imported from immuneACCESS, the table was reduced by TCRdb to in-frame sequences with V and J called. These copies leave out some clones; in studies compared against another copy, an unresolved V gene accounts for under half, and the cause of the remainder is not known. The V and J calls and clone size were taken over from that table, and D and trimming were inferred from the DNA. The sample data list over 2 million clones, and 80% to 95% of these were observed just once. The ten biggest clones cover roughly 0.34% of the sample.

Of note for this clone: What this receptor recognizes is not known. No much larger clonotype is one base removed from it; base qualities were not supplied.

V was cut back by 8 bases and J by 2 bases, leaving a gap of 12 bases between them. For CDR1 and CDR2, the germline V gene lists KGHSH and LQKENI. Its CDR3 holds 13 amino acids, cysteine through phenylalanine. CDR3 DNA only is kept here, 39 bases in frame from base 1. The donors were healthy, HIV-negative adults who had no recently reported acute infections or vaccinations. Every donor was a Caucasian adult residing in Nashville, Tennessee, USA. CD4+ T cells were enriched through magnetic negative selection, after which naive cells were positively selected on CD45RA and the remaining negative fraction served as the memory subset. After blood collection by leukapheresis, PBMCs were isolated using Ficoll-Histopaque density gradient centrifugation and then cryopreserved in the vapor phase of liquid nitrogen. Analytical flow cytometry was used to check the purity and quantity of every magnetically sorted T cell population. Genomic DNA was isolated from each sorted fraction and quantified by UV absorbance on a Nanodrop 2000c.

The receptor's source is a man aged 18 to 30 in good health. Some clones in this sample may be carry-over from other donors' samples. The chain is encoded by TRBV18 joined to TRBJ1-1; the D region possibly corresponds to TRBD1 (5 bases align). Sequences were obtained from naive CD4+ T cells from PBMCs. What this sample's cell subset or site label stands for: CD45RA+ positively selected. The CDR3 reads CASLGVHNTEAFF. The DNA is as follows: TGTGCCAGCCTGGGGGTACACAACACTGAAGCTTTCTTT.